The 13 T cell receptor beta chains given below trace back to one sample, sequenced in a study of blood T cell repertoires in COVID-19. Sequenced by immunoSEQ multiplex PCR; TCRdb stores in-frame clones only, minus some. The table lists 95,000 to 150,000 clones, almost 70% of them singletons. Sequenced material: peripheral blood. The origin of the receptors is a woman in her sixties or seventies with acute or convalescent COVID-19.

J is TRBJ2-1 and V is TRBV4-2; 10 nucleotides match TRBD2. Germline V gene lookup returns CDR1 LGHNA and CDR2 YNFKEQ. With V trimmed by 2 bases and J by 4 bases, 5 bases remained unmatched. The CDR3 covers 16 residues. The chain's CDR3 is CASSQPGLADYNEQFF. CDR3 nucleotides: TGTGCCAGCAGCCAACCTGGACTAGCGGATTACAATGAGCAGTTCTTC.

The CDR3 is CASRRQGDSLYGYTF. CDR3 coding DNA: TGTGCCAGCAGAAGACAGGGCGACTCCCTCTATGGCTACACCTTC. The chain uses TRBV6-1 and TRBJ1-2; TRBD1 matches at 7 bases. There are 15 residues in the CDR3. The J segment lost 4 bases and the V segment lost 6 bases, leaving 11 bases of the junction unmatched. The germline V gene encodes CDR1 MNHNS and CDR2 SASEGT.

This clone was seen a handful of times. The genes are TRBV19 and TRBJ2-5, with D possibly matching TRBD2 (6 bases). Germline V CDR1 and CDR2: LNHDA, SQIVND (reference sequence). V was shortened by 10 bases and J by 3 bases, with 15 bases between the two germline ends. The CDR3 loop spans 13 amino acids. The CDR3 here is CATSRGIKETQYF. The CDR3 region has the DNA TGTGCCACCAGTCGGGGGATAAAAGAGACCCAGTACTTC.

The rearrangement links TRBV5-4 to TRBJ2-4, with a tentative D call TRBD1 (6 bases). From germline, CDR1 is SGHNT and CDR2 YYREEE (reference sequence). The CDR3 is 15 amino acids. Trimming removed 0 bases from V and 1 base from J, with 8 bases in between. DNA of the CDR3: TGTGCCAGCAGCTTGGGGCAGGGGGCCAAAAACATTCAGTACTTC. Translating gives CASSLGQGAKNIQYF.

The chain uses TRBV3-1 (or the pseudogene TRBV3-2) and TRBJ2-6, with 7 nucleotides matching TRBD1. This CDR3 has 19 residues. The junction had 10 bases not matched to a gene; V was cut back by 1 base and J by 1 base. CDR1 and CDR2 (germline): LGHDT, YNNKEL (reference sequence). CDR3 in DNA: TGTGCCAGCAGCCAAGGTCACGGGACAGAGATATCTGGGGCCAACGTCCTGACTTTC. This gives the protein CASSQGHGTEISGANVLTF.

The CDR3 sequence: CASRDRDQPQHF. In DNA, the CDR3 is TGTGCCAGCCGGGACAGGGATCAGCCCCAGCATTTT. J is TRBJ1-5 and V is TRBV19; 9 bases are a match to TRBD1. Germline lookup yields CDR1 LNHDA and CDR2 SQIVND (reference sequence). The length of the CDR3 is 12 residues. After removal of 9 bases from V and 5 bases from J, the junction contained 2 bases not matched to a gene.

This rearrangement joins TRBV9 to TRBJ1-1; TRBD1 matches at 8 bases. Germline V gene lookup returns CDR1 SGDLS and CDR2 YYNGEE. The CDR3 contains 14 residues. V trimming: 0 bases; J trimming: 4 bases; junction bases outside the gene matches: 2. DNA of the CDR3: TGTGCCAGCAGCGTAGGCAGGGGGCCCACTGAAGCTTTCTTT. This gives the protein CASSVGRGPTEAFF.

This clone has more than one count but fewer than ten. The CDR3 sequence: CASTEGRSEKLFF. Written as DNA, the CDR3 is TGTGCCAGTACCGAGGGTCGAAGTGAAAAACTGTTTTTT. The chain has TRBV19 and TRBJ1-4, with D unclear. The CDR3 totals 13 residues. The V gene's germline CDR1 is LNHDA and CDR2 SQIVND (reference sequence). Trimming shortened V by 7 bases and J by 7 bases, and 13 bases separated the two germline ends.

The V call is TRBV27, the J call TRBJ2-4; 14 nucleotides align to TRBD2. Trimming cost V 4 bases and J 1 base; bases outside gene matches: 15. The CDR3 loop spans 21 amino acids. Germline V gene data show CDR1 as MNHEY and CDR2 as SMNVEV (reference sequence). The CDR3 spells CASSSRFPGLAGDTAKNIQYF. CDR3 DNA: TGTGCCAGCAGTTCTAGATTTCCGGGACTAGCGGGGGATACGGCCAAAAACATTCAGTACTTC.

Notes on this clone: A junction boundary mismatches the germline segment, possibly from a read error. This chain's CDR3 is CASSLVSGGKHF. CDR3 in DNA: TGTGCCAGCAGCTTAGTATCCGGAGGGAAGCACTTC. The J gene is TRBJ2-7, the V gene TRBV11-2; D perhaps matches TRBD2 (6 bases). Per the germline V gene, CDR1 is SGHAT and CDR2 is FQNNGV. The length of the CDR3 is 12 residues.

This clone has only one observation. The chain is built from TRBV19 and TRBJ2-1, with D possibly TRBD1 on 5 matching bases. The CDR3 extends over 13 amino acids. Trimming pared 4 bases from V and 5 bases from J, leaving 9 bases between. Germline V lookup: CDR1 LNHDA, CDR2 SQIVND (reference sequence). The CDR3 DNA is TGTGCCAGTAGTACAGGGTGGGACAATGAGCAGTTCTTC. Translation gives CASSTGWDNEQFF.

The gene calls are TRBV19 and TRBJ1-1; the match to TRBD1 covers 9 bases. CDR1 is LNHDA and CDR2 is SQIVND in the germline V gene (reference sequence). The CDR3 runs 14 residues. With V trimmed by 8 bases and J by 3 bases, 7 bases remained unmatched. CDR3 sequence: CASHRGLMDTEAFF. The CDR3 nucleotides read TGTGCCAGTCACAGGGGGCTAATGGACACTGAAGCTTTCTTT.

The chain employs TRBV18 and TRBJ2-6; tentatively, D is TRBD1 (6 bases). This CDR3 comprises 19 residues. Trimming shortened V by 5 bases and J by 0 bases, and 20 bases separated the two germline ends. Germline V lookup: CDR1 KGHSH, CDR2 LQKENI. CDR3 nucleotide sequence: TGTGCCAGCTCAACAAATCCTCCCCAGGGGACCTCTGGGGCCAACGTCCTGACTTTC. The encoded protein is CASSTNPPQGTSGANVLTF.